This TCR beta chain was identified in a study of shared clonotypes between healthy human individuals. Libraries were prepared by immunoSEQ multiplex PCR; TCRdb keeps only in-frame clonotypes and omits some of them. The sample yields about 190,000 clones, 60% to 75% seen once. Germline assignment: CDR1 SGHRS and CDR2 YFSETQ. The CDR3 consists of 16 residues. V trimming: 2 bases; J trimming: 4 bases; junction bases outside the gene matches: 6. Sequencing input: memory CD4+ T cells sorted from blood. Subset in this sample: CD45RA-negative fraction. The chain is built from TRBV5-1 and TRBJ2-2, with 9 positions matching TRBD2. This sequence was found in a man in his thirties or forties in good health. CDR3 in amino acids: CASSLGSGSITGELFF. In DNA, the CDR3 is TGCGCCAGCAGCTTAGGTAGCGGGAGTATCACCGGGGAGCTGTTTTTT.